This T cell receptor beta chain was recovered during a study of blood T cell repertoires in COVID-19. Participant age was roughly 18 to 100 years, and participants resided in approximately 24 US areas. The CDR3 totals 12 residues. In germline, CDR1 is SGHAT, CDR2 FQNNGV. V was pared by 1 base and J by 7 bases, with 8 bases between. Assay: immunoSEQ multiplex PCR; the TCRdb copy retains only in-frame clones and omits some. This table has 200,000 to 250,000 clones, about 79% appearing once. Sequencing was done on a sample of PBMCs or T cells enriched from blood (not recorded which). The chain uses TRBV11-2 and TRBJ2-7; D is ambiguous. The source of this sequence is a woman aged 55-70 years who had recovered from COVID-19. Here the CDR3 DNA reads TGTGCCAGCAGCTTAGTGTCGACAGAGCAGTACTTC. Protein product: CASSLVSTEQYF.